This record covers a single T cell receptor (beta chain). Assay: immunoSEQ multiplex PCR; the TCRdb copy retains only in-frame clones and omits some. The repertoire holds roughly 320,000 clones, with about nine tenths as singletons. With V trimmed by 5 bases and J by 5 bases, 8 bases remained unmatched. The CDR3 loop spans 15 amino acids. CDR1 and CDR2 from the germline V gene are SGHVS and FQNEAQ. This sample was included in a study of blood T cell repertoires in COVID-19. On the study more broadly: T cells, B-cell-depleted T cells, or PBMCs supplied cDNA or gDNA.

This rearrangement joins TRBV7-8 to TRBJ2-1, with 8 bases lining up with TRBD2. The source material was PBMCs or T cells enriched from blood (not recorded which). This clonotype was sampled from a man aged 30-40 years who had recovered from COVID-19. The DNA of the CDR3 is TGTGCCAGCAGCCCCGGGACTAGACTCAACAATGAGCAGTTCTTC. Translating it yields CASSPGTRLNNEQFF.